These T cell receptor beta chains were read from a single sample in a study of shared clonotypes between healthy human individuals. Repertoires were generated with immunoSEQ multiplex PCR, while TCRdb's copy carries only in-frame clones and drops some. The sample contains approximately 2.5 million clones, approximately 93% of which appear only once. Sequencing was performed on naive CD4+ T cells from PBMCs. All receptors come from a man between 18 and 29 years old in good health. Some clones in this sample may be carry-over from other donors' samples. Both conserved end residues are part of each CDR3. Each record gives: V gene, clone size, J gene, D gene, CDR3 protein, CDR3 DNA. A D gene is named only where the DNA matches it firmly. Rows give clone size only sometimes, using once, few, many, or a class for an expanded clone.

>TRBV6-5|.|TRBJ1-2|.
CASSSGYWNGYTF
TGTGCCAGCAGTTCAGGGTATTGGAATGGCTACACCTTC
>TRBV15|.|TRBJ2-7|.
CATSRDKLAGYEQYF
TGTGCCACCAGCAGAGATAAGCTGGCGGGTTACGAGCAGTACTTC
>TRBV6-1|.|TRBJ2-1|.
CASSEGIKWEFF
TGTGCCAGCAGTGAAGGGATCAAGTGGGAGTTCTTC
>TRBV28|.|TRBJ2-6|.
CASGGRVSGANVLTF
TGTGCCAGCGGAGGAAGGGTCTCTGGGGCCAACGTCCTGACTTTC
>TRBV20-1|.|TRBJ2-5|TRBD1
CSAKTGETQYF
TGCAGTGCAAAGACAGGGGAGACCCAGTACTTC
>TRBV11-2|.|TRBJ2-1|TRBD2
CASSLSGSTYNEQFF
TGTGCCAGCAGCCTAAGCGGGAGCACCTACAATGAGCAGTTCTTC
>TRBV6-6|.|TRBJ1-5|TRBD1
CASRRQGASNQPQHF
TGTGCCAGCAGAAGACAGGGGGCAAGCAATCAGCCCCAGCATTTT
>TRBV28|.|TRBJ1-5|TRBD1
CASSSLGTGGKSQPQHF
TGTGCCAGCAGCTCCCTCGGGACAGGGGGCAAGAGTCAGCCCCAGCATTTT
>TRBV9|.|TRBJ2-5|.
CASSVGGWGSLETQYF
TGTGCCAGCAGCGTAGGGGGCTGGGGCTCACTGGAGACCCAGTACTTC
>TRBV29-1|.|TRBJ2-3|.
CSVEYRDGTTQYF
TGCAGCGTTGAATACCGGGACGGGACTACGCAGTATTTT
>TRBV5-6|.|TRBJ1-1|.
CASSFGQGAVNTEAFF
TGTGCCAGCAGCTTTGGTCAGGGAGCGGTGAACACTGAAGCTTTCTTT
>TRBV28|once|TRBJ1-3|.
CASSSQEVSGNTIYF
TGTGCCAGCAGTTCCCAGGAGGTCTCTGGAAACACCATATATTTT
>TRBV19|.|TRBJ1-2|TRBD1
CASSTSTGSSYGYTF
TGTGCCAGTAGTACCTCGACAGGGTCTAGCTATGGCTACACCTTC
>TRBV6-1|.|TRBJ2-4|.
CASSEALLHRGGIAKNIQYF
TGTGCCAGCAGTGAAGCGCTTCTCCACAGGGGGGGAATAGCCAAAAACATTCAGTACTTC
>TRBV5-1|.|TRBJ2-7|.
CASSLVSSYEQYF
TGCGCCAGCAGCTTGGTTAGTTCCTACGAGCAGTACTTC
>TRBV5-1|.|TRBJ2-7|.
CASSPETGLIIGEQYF
TGCGCCAGCAGCCCCGAAACGGGACTGATCATCGGGGAGCAGTACTTC
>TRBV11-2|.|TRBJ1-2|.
CASSLAGTNGYTF
TGTGCCAGCAGCTTAGCAGGGACGAACGGCTACACCTTC
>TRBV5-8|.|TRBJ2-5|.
CASSLGPGGTGETQYF
TGTGCCAGCAGCTTGGGACCTGGGGGTACGGGGGAGACCCAGTACTTC
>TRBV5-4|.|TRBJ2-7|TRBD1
CASSLVRQGTYEQYF
TGTGCCAGCAGCTTGGTGAGACAGGGGACCTACGAGCAGTACTTC
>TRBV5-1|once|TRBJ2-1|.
CASSLTSARGVSSYNEQFF
TGCGCCAGCAGCTTGACTAGCGCCAGGGGGGTGAGCTCCTACAATGAGCAGTTCTTC
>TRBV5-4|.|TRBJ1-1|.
CASSLDGGHTEAFF
TGTGCCAGCAGCTTGGATGGGGGGCACACTGAAGCTTTCTTT
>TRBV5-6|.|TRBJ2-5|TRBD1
CASSPRWWTGGEETQYF
TGTGCCAGCAGCCCGAGATGGTGGACAGGGGGCGAGGAGACCCAGTACTTC
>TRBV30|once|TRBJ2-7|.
CAWSVVDREGEQYF
TGTGCCTGGAGTGTAGTGGACAGGGAGGGCGAGCAGTACTTC
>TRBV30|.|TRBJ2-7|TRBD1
CAWSLGGSGSYEQYF
TGTGCCTGGAGTTTAGGGGGCAGCGGTTCCTACGAGCAGTACTTC
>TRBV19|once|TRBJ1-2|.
CASSMEGIVNYGYTF
TGTGCCAGTAGTATGGAGGGGATCGTCAACTATGGCTACACCTTC
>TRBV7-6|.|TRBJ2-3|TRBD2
CASSLAASGRGTDTQYF
TGTGCCAGCAGCTTAGCGGCCAGCGGGAGGGGCACAGATACGCAGTATTTT
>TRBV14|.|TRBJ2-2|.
CASSPDWSTGELFF
TGTGCCAGCAGCCCAGACTGGAGCACCGGGGAGCTGTTTTTT
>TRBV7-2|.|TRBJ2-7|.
CASGSYEQYF
TGTGCCAGCGGAAGCTACGAGCAGTACTTC
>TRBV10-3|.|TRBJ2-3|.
CAIRTEGTDTQYF
TGTGCCATCAGAACGGAGGGCACAGATACGCAGTATTTT
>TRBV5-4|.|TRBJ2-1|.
CASSLDSYNEQFF
TGTGCCAGCAGCTTGGACTCCTACAATGAGCAGTTCTTC
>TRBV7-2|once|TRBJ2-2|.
CASSTGLSTGELFF
TGTGCCAGCAGCACGGGTTTAAGCACCGGGGAGCTGTTTTTT
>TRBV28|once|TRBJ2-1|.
CATLSPDYIRGEQFF
TGTGCCACCCTGTCTCCCGACTACATTCGAGGTGAGCAGTTCTTC
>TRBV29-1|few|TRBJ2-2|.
CSVEARTANTGELFF
TGCAGCGTTGAGGCGCGGACAGCGAACACCGGGGAGCTGTTTTTT
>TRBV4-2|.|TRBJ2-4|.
CASSQSAGTPAKNIQYF
TGTGCCAGCAGCCAAAGTGCGGGGACTCCAGCCAAAAACATTCAGTACTTC
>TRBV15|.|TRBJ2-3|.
CATSRSTADTQYF
TGTGCCACCAGCAGATCGACGGCAGATACGCAGTATTTT
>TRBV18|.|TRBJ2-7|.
CASSPRRGWDEQYF
TGTGCCAGCTCACCACGTAGAGGGTGGGACGAGCAGTACTTC
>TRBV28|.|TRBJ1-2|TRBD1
CASSLTGWTYGYTF
TGTGCCAGCAGCCTGACAGGGTGGACCTATGGCTACACCTTC
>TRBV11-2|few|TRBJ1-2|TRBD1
CASSYTEGGIHTF
TGTGCCAGCAGTTATACTGAAGGGGGCATCCACACCTTC
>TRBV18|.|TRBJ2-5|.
CASSPPRGQETQYF
TGTGCCAGCTCACCACCCAGGGGTCAAGAGACCCAGTACTTC
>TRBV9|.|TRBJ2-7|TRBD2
CASSTASGVSYEQYF
TGTGCCAGCAGCACCGCTAGCGGGGTCTCCTACGAGCAGTACTTC
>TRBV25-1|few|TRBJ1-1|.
CASIGSLNTEAFF
TGTGCCAGCATCGGTTCCTTGAACACTGAAGCTTTCTTT
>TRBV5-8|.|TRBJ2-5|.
CASSLDRETQYF
TGTGCCAGCAGCTTAGACAGGGAGACCCAGTACTTC
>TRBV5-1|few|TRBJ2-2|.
CASRPDRSNTGELFF
TGCGCCAGCAGGCCAGACAGGAGCAACACCGGGGAGCTGTTTTTT
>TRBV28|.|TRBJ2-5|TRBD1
CASSPGQGEETQYF
TGTGCCAGCAGCCCAGGACAGGGGGAAGAGACCCAGTACTTC
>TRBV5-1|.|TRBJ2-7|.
CASSSQDRTYEQYF
TGCGCCAGCAGCTCTCAAGACAGGACCTACGAGCAGTACTTC
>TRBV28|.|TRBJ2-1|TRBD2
CASGTSGRIDEQFF
TGTGCCAGCGGGACTAGCGGGAGGATCGATGAGCAGTTCTTC
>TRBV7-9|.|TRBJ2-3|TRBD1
CASRSTGGDTQYF
TGTGCCAGCAGGTCGACAGGGGGCGATACGCAGTATTTT
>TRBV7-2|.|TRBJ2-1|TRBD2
CASSLSGIEVEQFF
TGTGCCAGCAGCCTTAGCGGGATTGAGGTTGAGCAGTTCTTC
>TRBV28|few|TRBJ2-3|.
CASRLRRAPRPTDTQYF
TGTGCCAGCAGGCTTCGTAGGGCCCCCCGCCCCACAGATACGCAGTATTTT
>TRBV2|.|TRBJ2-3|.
CASTVGRDTQYF
TGTGCCAGCACTGTAGGCCGCGATACGCAGTATTTT
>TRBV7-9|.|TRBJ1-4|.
CASSLLRGDEKLFF
TGTGCCAGCAGCTTACTGAGGGGGGATGAAAAACTGTTTTTT
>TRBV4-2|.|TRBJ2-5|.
CASSQDNNSQETQYF
TGTGCCAGCAGCCAAGATAATAACAGCCAAGAGACCCAGTACTTC
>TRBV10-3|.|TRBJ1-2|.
CAISVREVRTYGYTF
TGTGCCATCAGTGTGAGGGAGGTCCGTACCTATGGCTACACCTTC
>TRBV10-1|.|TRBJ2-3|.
CASSTGTSTDTQYF
TGCGCCAGCAGTACGGGGACTAGCACAGATACGCAGTATTTT
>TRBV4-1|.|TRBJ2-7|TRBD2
CASSQEGLDTYEQYF
TGCGCCAGCAGCCAAGAGGGACTAGATACCTACGAGCAGTACTTC
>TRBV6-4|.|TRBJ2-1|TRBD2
CASSLGLADYNEQFF
TGTGCCAGCAGTCTGGGACTAGCGGACTACAATGAGCAGTTCTTC
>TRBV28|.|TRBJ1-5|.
CASIRSGRGQPQHF
TGTGCCAGCATACGAAGTGGAAGAGGACAGCCCCAGCATTTT
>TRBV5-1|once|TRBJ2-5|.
CASSEEPYQETQYF
TGCGCCAGCAGCGAAGAACCGTACCAAGAGACCCAGTACTTC
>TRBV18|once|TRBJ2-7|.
CASSLVGDEQYF
TGTGCCAGCTCGCTTGTAGGGGACGAGCAGTACTTC
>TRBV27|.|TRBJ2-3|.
CASSLIVRGLGADTQYF
TGTGCCAGCAGTTTAATTGTTCGGGGGCTAGGTGCAGATACGCAGTATTTT